The next 18 T cell receptor beta chains were all read from a single sample in a study of Tregs in tolerant kidney transplant recipients. Using immunoSEQ multiplex PCR, the repertoire was profiled, and TCRdb retains in-frame clones only, with some absent. Its table records roughly 50,000 clones. This specimen was CD4+ T cells from blood, taken before the transplant. The receptors shown here come from a human donor who received a combined kidney and bone marrow transplant.

CDR3 amino acids: CASSTQGARTNYGYTF. Incomplete CDR3 DNA: TGTGCCAGCAGTACTCAGGGGGCGCGGACTAACTATGGC. The chain couples TRBV2 to TRBJ1-2; 8 bases align to TRBD1. The CDR3 end lies 3 residues beyond the end of the read and is filled in from the germline J gene. The trim removed 5 bases at V and 0 bases at J, leaving 8 bases unmatched. CDR1 and CDR2 (germline): SNHLY, FYNNEI. The CDR3 sequence is 16 residues long. The whole variable domain, filled in from reference TRBV2 and TRBJ1-2, reads EPEVTQTPSHQVTQMGQEVILRCVPISNHLYFYWYRQILGQKVEFLVSFYNNEISEKSEIFDDQFSVERPDGSNFTLKIRSTKLEDSAMYFCASSTQGARTNYGYTFGSGTRLTVV.

On this clone: The DNA ends 3 residues before the CDR3 does, and the rest of the CDR3 is filled in from the germline J gene. V is TRBV6-2 or TRBV6-3 and J is TRBJ1-2; perhaps TRBD1 as D (5 bases). V lost 0 bases to trimming and J lost 7 bases, with 12 bases between them. Germline values: CDR1 MNHEY, CDR2 SVGEGT. This CDR3 comprises 14 residues. The DNA read from the CDR3 is TGTGCCAGCAGTTACTCAGGGGCTAGGATTGGC. Translating gives CASSYSGARIG. Given in full, the CDR3 is CASSYSGARIGYTF.

As concerns this clone: The read ends 3 residues shy of where the CDR3 ends; the end is completed using the germline J gene. The chain employs TRBV19 and TRBJ1-2, with TRBD1 matching 10 bases. CDR3 length: 17 amino acids. Germline CDR1 is LNHDA and CDR2 is SQIVND (reference sequence). Trimming at V came to 7 bases and at J to 4 bases, leaving 15 bases not matched to a gene. The CDR3 region is CASKQAPGGQGGYGYTF. CDR3 DNA (partial): TGTGCCAGTAAACAAGCCCCGGGTGGACAGGGGGGCTATGGC.

CDR3: CASKGQMNTEAFF. The CDR3 bases that were read are TGTGCCAGCAAGGGACAAATGAACACTGAA. V gene TRBV2 combines with J gene TRBJ1-1; D might be TRBD1 (6 bases). The read ends 3 residues shy of where the CDR3 ends; the end is completed using the germline J gene. Trimming shortened V by 7 bases and J by 0 bases, and 9 bases separated the two germline ends. The CDR3 contains 13 residues. The germline V gene encodes CDR1 SNHLY and CDR2 FYNNEI.

Turning to this clone: The read falls 3 residues short of the CDR3 end, and the missing part is taken from the germline J gene. The rearrangement joins TRBV7-9 to TRBJ2-3; 8 bases align to TRBD2. There are 15 residues in the CDR3. Germline loops: CDR1 SEHNR, CDR2 FQNEAQ (reference sequence). The sequenced CDR3 bases are TGTGCCAGCAGCTTGAGCGGGGGATTAAGTGTCGCG. Translation: CASSLSGGLSVA. Given in full, the CDR3 is CASSLSGGLSVAQYF.

About this clone: The DNA ends 3 residues before the CDR3 does, and the rest of the CDR3 is filled in from the germline J gene. The V call is TRBV2, the J call TRBJ2-7; tentatively, D is TRBD1 (6 bases). Germline V lookup: CDR1 SNHLY, CDR2 FYNNEI. The CDR3 covers 13 residues. Trimming removed 4 bases at V and 0 bases at J, with 7 bases between. CDR3: CASSGDNSYEQYF. The DNA read from the CDR3 is TGTGCCAGCAGTGGGGACAACTCCTACGAG.

As regards this clone: The observed sequence ends 3 residues before the CDR3 terminus, with the missing tail filled in from the germline J gene. The chain carries TRBV5-4 and TRBJ2-3; no reliable D call. Trimming cost V 0 bases and J 5 bases, with 13 bases left between them. This CDR3 spans 15 amino acids. CDR1 SGHNT and CDR2 YYREEE come from the germline V gene (reference sequence). The CDR3 spells CASSLVHSGLDTQYF. Incomplete CDR3 DNA: TGTGCCAGCAGCTTGGTCCATTCCGGGTTAGATACG.

To note about this clone: With the read ending 3 residues before the CDR3 end, the germline J gene is used to fill in that end. The chain is built from TRBV5-1 and TRBJ2-1; 9 bases align to TRBD2. This CDR3 is built from 15 residues. Germline V gene lookup returns CDR1 SGHRS and CDR2 YFSETQ. Germline trimming cut 0 bases from V and 6 bases from J; bases unmatched to any gene: 4. The CDR3 loop is CASSLGAGGANEQFF. The CDR3 DNA, read in part, is TGCGCCAGCAGCTTGGGAGCGGGGGGAGCCAATGAG.

A word on this clone: The observed sequence ends 3 residues before the CDR3 terminus, with the missing tail filled in from the germline J gene. The rearrangement uses TRBV20-1 and TRBJ1-5; 7 nucleotides align to TRBD1. The CDR3 is made up of 12 amino acids. CDR1 is DFQATT and CDR2 is SNEGSKA in the germline V gene (reference sequence). V lost 6 bases, J lost 6 bases, and 5 bases stayed unmatched. The part of the CDR3 DNA that was read is TGCAGTGCCAAGGGGGCTGGTCAGCCC. It specifies CSAKGAGQP. The entire CDR3 sequence reads CSAKGAGQPQHF.

With respect to this clone: The CDR3 is cut off 3 residues early in the read; its end comes from the germline J gene. The chain uses TRBV7-2 and TRBJ1-3; 7 bases map to TRBD1. The CDR3 extends over 17 amino acids. The ends lost 0 bases at V and 3 bases at J; junction bases unmatched: 8. From germline, CDR1 is SGHTA and CDR2 FQGNSA. CDR3 DNA, as far as it was read: TGTGCCAGCAGCTTAGCGTCGGCAGGGGGGTATGGAAACACC. This sequence encodes CASSLASAGGYGNT. The whole CDR3 sequence reads CASSLASAGGYGNTIYF.

Details on this clone: With the read ending 3 residues before the CDR3 end, the germline J gene is used to fill in that end. The chain combines TRBV2 with TRBJ2-7; 8 nucleotides agree with TRBD2. The CDR3 contains 15 residues. V shed 3 bases, J shed 4 bases, and the junction held 8 bases outside the gene matches. Germline lookup yields CDR1 SNHLY and CDR2 FYNNEI. CDR3 residues: CASSDSLAGRYEQYF. Incomplete CDR3 DNA: TGTGCCAGCAGTGATAGCCTAGCGGGTAGATACGAG.

In the case of this clone: The read halts 3 residues ahead of the CDR3 end, with the missing end drawn from the germline J gene. The rearrangement links TRBV7-9 to TRBJ2-5; tentative D call: TRBD2 (6 bases). Trimming stripped 3 bases from V and 5 bases from J, with 10 bases between. Germline CDR1 reads SEHNR; CDR2 reads FQNEAQ (reference sequence). This CDR3 spans 13 amino acids. The chain's CDR3 is CASSFGGYETQYF. The DNA read from the CDR3 is TGTGCCAGCAGCTTTGGGGGGTACGAGACC.

Concerning this clone itself: The read is 3 residues too short to cover the CDR3 end, so that end is filled in from the germline J gene. The rearrangement links TRBV19 to TRBJ1-1; TRBD1 might be the D (6 bases). The germline gives CDR1 LNHDA, CDR2 SQIVND (reference sequence). Between the trimmed V and J ends, which lost 5 bases and 1 base, there was a span of 14 bases. The CDR3 runs to 15 residues. The CDR3 is CASSVQGLENTEAFF. CDR3 DNA (partial): TGTGCCAGTAGTGTACAGGGTTTGGAGAACACTGAA. Drawing the rest from reference TRBV19 and TRBJ1-1, the complete variable domain is DGGITQSPKYLFRKEGQNVTLSCEQNLNHDAMYWYRQDPGQGLRLIYYSQIVNDFQKGDIAEGYSVSREKKESFPLTVTSAQKNPTAFYLCASSVQGLENTEAFFGQGTRLTVV.

Turning to this clone: The read comes to an end 3 residues before the CDR3 does, leaving the germline J gene to fill in the end. The gene calls are TRBV2 and TRBJ1-2; D not resolved. CDR3 length: 13 residues. Trimming took off 6 bases at V and 4 bases at J, with 12 bases between the two ends. CDR1 SNHLY and CDR2 FYNNEI come from the germline V gene. This chain's CDR3 is CASSREGSYGYTF. The DNA read from the CDR3 is TGTGCCAGCAGCCGAGAGGGCAGCTATGGC.

On this clone: The CDR3 goes on 3 residues after the read ends, and that part is filled in from the germline J gene. V gene TRBV5-1 combines with J gene TRBJ1-4; tentative D call: TRBD1 (5 bases). Germline-derived CDR1 and CDR2 are SGHRS and YFSETQ. The CDR3 has 19 amino acids. V lost 4 bases and J 1 base, leaving 23 bases between the germline ends. The chain's CDR3 is CASSALGWGGGETNEKLFF. CDR3 DNA (partial): TGCGCCAGCAGCGCCCTCGGCTGGGGCGGGGGGGAAACTAATGAAAAA. The full variable domain, its missing parts supplied by reference TRBV5-1 and TRBJ1-4, is KAGVTQTPRYLIKTRGQQVTLSCSPISGHRSVSWYQQTPGQGLQFLFEYFSETQRNKGNFPGRFSGRQFSNSRSEMNVSTLELGDSALYLCASSALGWGGGETNEKLFFGSGTQLSVL.

With respect to this clone: With the read ending 3 residues before the CDR3 end, the germline J gene is used to fill in that end. The chain uses TRBV2 and TRBJ1-2, with a tentative D call TRBD1 (6 bases). This CDR3 has 15 residues. Looked up from germline, CDR1 is SNHLY and CDR2 is FYNNEI. CDR3 DNA (partial): TGTGCCAGCCGGGTAGAGGCGGGGGGCGTATACGGC. Protein product: CASRVEAGGVYG. The entire CDR3 reads CASRVEAGGVYGYTF.

For this clone: The read ends 3 residues early relative to the CDR3; the germline J gene fills the gap. The chain has TRBV2 and TRBJ1-2; TRBD1 is a possible D gene (6 bases). Germline loops: CDR1 SNHLY, CDR2 FYNNEI. Trimming took off 6 bases at V and 4 bases at J, with 12 bases between the two ends. CDR3 length: 13 amino acids. The part of the CDR3 DNA that was read is TGTGCCAGCAGCCCAGGACAGATCTATGGC. Protein sequence: CASSPGQIYG. The full CDR3 protein is CASSPGQIYGYTF.

The sequenced part of the CDR3 DNA is TGTGCCAGCAGCCCCCGGCGGGGACAGGGTGTTGGGGGC. Amino acids: CASSPRRGQGVGG. In full, the CDR3 reads CASSPRRGQGVGGYTF. The rearrangement links TRBV13 to TRBJ1-2, with 9 bases fitting TRBD1. Coverage ceases 3 residues before the CDR3 finishes, and the germline J gene fills in the end. CDR3 length: 16 residues. The V gene's germline CDR1 is PRHDT and CDR2 FYEKMQ (reference sequence).